What follows are 9 T cell receptor beta chains derived from one specimen sequenced in a study of blood T cell repertoires in COVID-19. The data were produced by immunoSEQ multiplex PCR, yet TCRdb's version contains in-frame clones alone and is incomplete. The repertoire holds approximately 120,000 clones, with about 81% as singletons. Sequencing was carried out using peripheral blood. The receptors shown here come from a man aged 25-45 years with COVID-19, enrolled during active disease.

The chain combines TRBV6-5 with TRBJ2-7, with D possibly being TRBD1 (6 bases). This CDR3 region has 13 residues. V gave up 2 bases and J gave up 6 bases, with 11 bases separating them. Germline-derived CDR1 and CDR2 are MNHEY and SVGAGI. The DNA of the CDR3 is TGTGCCAGCAGTTACCGCCCGACAGGCGAGCAGTACTTC. It specifies CASSYRPTGEQYF.

In its sample, this clone is medium-sized (0.01 to 0.1%). Other DNA sequences from this sample encode an identical CDR3 as well. The rearrangement uses TRBV19 and TRBJ2-5; D remains ambiguous. Germline CDR1 and CDR2: LNHDA and SQIVND (reference sequence). CDR3 length: 14 amino acids. Trimming shortened V by 1 base and J by 2 bases, and 8 bases separated the two germline ends. CDR3 DNA: TGTGCCAGTAGTATAGGAGGCTCTCAAGAGACCCAGTACTTC. It encodes CASSIGGSQETQYF.

The chain links TRBV11-3 to TRBJ1-1, with a possible D match to TRBD1 (6 bases). The CDR3 loop spans 16 amino acids. V was clipped by 4 bases and J by 2 bases, with 17 bases between them. Per the germline V gene, CDR1 is SGHNT and CDR2 is YENEEA. The CDR3 nucleotides are TGTGCCAGCAGCTCCCTAGGGACAACCCTTAACACTGAAGCTTTCTTT. It codes for CASSSLGTTLNTEAFF.

The V and J genes are TRBV9 and TRBJ2-3, with TRBD2 matching 9 bases. J gave up 6 bases and V 0 bases, and 8 bases lay outside the gene matches. CDR1 is SGDLS, CDR2 YYNGEE, per germline. The CDR3 has 16 amino acids. CDR3 DNA sequence: TGTGCCAGCAGCGTAGGAACGCGACTAGCGGCTGATACGCAGTATTTT. Protein sequence: CASSVGTRLAADTQYF.

The chain couples TRBV11-2 to TRBJ1-4, with a possible D match to TRBD1 (6 bases). Trimming cost V 3 bases and J 3 bases, with 11 bases left between them. Germline V gene lookup returns CDR1 SGHAT and CDR2 FQNNGV. This CDR3 is 15 amino acids long. This CDR3 is CASSLKGESNEKLFF. As DNA, the CDR3 is TGTGCCAGCAGCTTGAAGGGGGAGTCTAATGAAAAACTGTTTTTT.

CDR3 sequence reads: CASSPGETGSYEQYF. The CDR3 region has the DNA TGTGCCAGCAGTCCTGGGGAGACAGGCTCCTACGAGCAGTACTTC. This sequence joins TRBV3-1 (or the pseudogene TRBV3-2) and TRBJ2-7; TRBD1 might be the D (6 bases). V dropped 6 bases and J dropped 0 bases, with 15 bases sitting between them. Germline V gene sequence: CDR1 LGHDT, CDR2 YNNKEL (reference sequence). The CDR3 extends over 15 amino acids.

This clone occurred a few times. The chain couples TRBV4-2 to TRBJ1-4; D remains unclear. CDR1 LGHNA and CDR2 YNFKEQ come from the germline V gene. V lost 0 bases and J 8 bases, leaving 16 bases between the germline ends. This CDR3 spans 16 amino acids. The CDR3 DNA follows: TGTGCCAGCAGCCAAGATCCGGGAGGAGATGAAGAAAAACTGTTTTTT. Protein sequence: CASSQDPGGDEEKLFF.

V usage is TRBV5-6 and J usage is TRBJ2-7, with 9 bases aligning to TRBD2. With V trimmed by 2 bases and J by 7 bases, 4 bases remained unmatched. This CDR3 is 13 amino acids long. CDR1 and CDR2 (germline): SGHDT, YYEEEE. DNA of the CDR3: TGTGCCAGCAGCTTCGCGGGGGGGCGGGAGCAGTACTTC. Translating it yields CASSFAGGREQYF.

The CDR3 DNA follows: TGTGCCAGCAGTCCCCTACTAGCGGGCATAAATGAGCAGTTCTTC. Its translation: CASSPLLAGINEQFF. This chain joins TRBV28 and TRBJ2-1; TRBD2 matches 9 bases. The junction had 9 bases not matched to a gene; V was cut back by 5 bases and J by 7 bases. The germline gives CDR1 MDHEN, CDR2 SYDVKM. The CDR3 contains 15 residues.